The 6 T cell receptor beta chains given below trace back to one sample, sequenced in a study of T cells after yellow fever vaccination. TCRdb passed the 5' RACE reads through MiXCR, listing each CDR3 protein once. This table holds just under 600,000 distinct CDR3 sequences, about 14% found once. The sequencing used PBMCs, collected on the day of the yellow fever booster vaccination. Receptors originate from a man younger than 40 who received the YFV17D yellow fever vaccine.

CDR3 sequence reads: CASSSRDYTDTQYF. The CDR3 nucleotides are TGTGCCAGCAGTTCCCGGGACTACACAGATACGCAGTATTTT. J is TRBJ2-3 and V is TRBV27, with 7 bases that match TRBD2. The CDR3 extends over 14 amino acids. Germline lookup yields CDR1 MNHEY and CDR2 SMNVEV (reference sequence). The trim removed 4 bases at V and 2 bases at J, leaving 3 bases unmatched.

The chain uses TRBV18 and TRBJ2-5; the D is unclear. The CDR3 is made up of 17 amino acids. Germline V gives CDR1 KGHSH, CDR2 LQKENI. V gave up 4 bases and J gave up 1 base, with 19 bases separating them. The CDR3 nucleotides are TGTGCCAGCTCACTACGGTTGGATCCCCGACCCCAAGAGACCCAGTACTTC. This sequence encodes CASSLRLDPRPQETQYF.

This chain joins TRBV28 and TRBJ2-7, with 7 bases fitting TRBD1. The trim removed 7 bases at V and 3 bases at J, leaving 9 bases unmatched. This CDR3 comprises 14 residues. CDR1 is MDHEN, CDR2 SYDVKM, per germline. This CDR3 reads CASTTSGQLYEQYF. The CDR3 DNA sequence: TGTGCCAGCACCACTTCGGGACAGCTCTACGAGCAGTACTTC.

This clonotype has more than one count but fewer than ten. This chain joins TRBV6-1 and TRBJ1-2, with TRBD1 identical over 11 bases. This CDR3 has 14 residues. With V trimmed by 7 bases and J by 4 bases, 5 bases remained unmatched. Germline lookup yields CDR1 MNHNS and CDR2 SASEGT. CDR3 sequence (DNA): TGTGCCAGCAATGGGGACAGGGGGGGCTATGGCTACACCTTC. Amino acids: CASNGDRGGYGYTF.

This clonotype was seen ten or more times. The rearrangement uses TRBV20-1 and TRBJ2-1; 9 bases map to TRBD2. The CDR3 spans 17 residues. Losses at the gene ends were 3 bases for V and 2 bases for J; bases not matched to a gene: 11. The germline CDR1 and CDR2 sequences are DFQATT and SNEGSKA (reference sequence). CDR3 amino acids: CSARAPVSGSPYNEQFF. For the CDR3, the DNA is TGCAGTGCTAGGGCCCCGGTTAGCGGGAGCCCCTACAATGAGCAGTTCTTC.

Only a few counts were recorded for this clonotype. V and J are TRBV12-3 or TRBV12-4 and TRBJ2-7; possible D gene TRBD2, 5 bases. V lost 6 bases, J lost 4 bases, and 19 bases lay in between. This CDR3 comprises 15 residues. CDR3 bases: TGTGCCAGCAGGACTACAGACACCGTTGAGTACGAGCAGTACTTC. Encoded protein: CASRTTDTVEYEQYF.